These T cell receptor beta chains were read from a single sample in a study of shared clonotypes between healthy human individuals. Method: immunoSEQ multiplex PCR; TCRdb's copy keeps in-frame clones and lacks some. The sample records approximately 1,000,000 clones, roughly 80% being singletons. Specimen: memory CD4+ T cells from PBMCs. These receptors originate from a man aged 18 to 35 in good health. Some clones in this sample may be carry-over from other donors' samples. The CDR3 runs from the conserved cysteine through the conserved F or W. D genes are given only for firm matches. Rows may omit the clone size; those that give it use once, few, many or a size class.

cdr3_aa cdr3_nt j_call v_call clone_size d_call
CASRDRDYRSEKLFF TGTGCCAGCAGGGACCGGGACTACAGAAGTGAAAAACTGTTTTTT TRBJ1-4 TRBV2 once .
CASSLRTGGKNTEAFF TGTGCCAGCAGTTTAAGGACAGGGGGGAAGAACACTGAAGCTTTCTTT TRBJ1-1 TRBV27 . TRBD1
CASSRDRGAGANVLTF TGTGCCAGCAGCCGAGACAGGGGAGCCGGGGCCAACGTCCTGACTTTC TRBJ2-6 TRBV14 . TRBD1
CATGAWGVTEALF TGTGCCACCGGCGCATGGGGGGTAACTGAAGCTCTCTTT TRBJ1-1 TRBV15 . .
CASSEQGTEQFF TGCGCCAGCAGTGAGCAAGGGACTGAGCAGTTCTTC TRBJ2-1 TRBV10-2 . .
CASSPARTGLQPQHF TGTGCCAGCTCACCCGCGCGGACAGGGCTCCAGCCCCAGCATTTT TRBJ1-5 TRBV18 . TRBD1
CAVGTAGARAFF TGTGCCGTAGGAACGGCGGGGGCTCGGGCTTTCTTT TRBJ1-1 TRBV7-2 few .
CATSRGTGPYEQYF TGTGCCACCAGTCGCGGGACAGGGCCCTACGAGCAGTACTTC TRBJ2-7 TRBV15 . TRBD1
CASSLNVAGGPGEQFF TGTGCCAGCAGCTTAAATGTAGCGGGAGGGCCCGGTGAGCAGTTCTTC TRBJ2-1 TRBV7-3 . TRBD2
CASSLGPTNYGYTF TGTGCCAGCAGCTTAGGGCCAACCAACTATGGCTACACCTTC TRBJ1-2 TRBV7-2 . .
CASSTDPLAGSYNEQFF TGTGCCAGCAGCACGGACCCACTAGCGGGATCTTACAATGAGCAGTTCTTC TRBJ2-1 TRBV5-4 . TRBD2
CASSQVRGRDTDTQYF TGCGCCAGCAGCCAAGTCCGGGGGCGGGACACAGATACGCAGTATTTT TRBJ2-3 TRBV4-3 . .
CASSWDRGPGNTIYF TGTGCCAGCAGCTGGGACAGGGGGCCTGGAAACACCATATATTTT TRBJ1-3 TRBV5-4 . TRBD1
CASSPLGETQYF TGTGCCAGCAGCCCCCTTGGGGAGACCCAGTACTTC TRBJ2-5 TRBV7-8 . .
CASSLGARGISGNTIYF TGTGCCAGCAGCTTGGGGGCCAGGGGGATCTCTGGAAACACCATATATTTT TRBJ1-3 TRBV5-6 once TRBD1
CATGTGTYF TGCGCCACCGGGACAGGGACGTACTTC TRBJ2-7 TRBV10-1 few TRBD1
CASSLSHGIGTF TGTGCCAGCAGCTTATCCCATGGGATAGGCACCTTC TRBJ1-2 TRBV7-9 . .
CASSPRTGGLLGTDTQYF TGTGCCAGCAGCCCCCGGACAGGGGGCCTCCTCGGCACAGATACGCAGTATTTT TRBJ2-3 TRBV7-8 . TRBD1
CASSPYSTGVYGYTF TGTGCCAGCAGCCCGTACTCGACAGGGGTCTATGGCTACACCTTC TRBJ1-2 TRBV5-4 . TRBD1
CASSIVRATSGRSNEQFF TGTGCCAGTAGTATAGTGCGGGCCACTAGCGGGAGGTCGAATGAGCAGTTCTTC TRBJ2-1 TRBV19 . TRBD2
CASSQEAGGDYEQYF TGCGCCAGCAGCCAGGAAGCGGGAGGGGACTACGAGCAGTACTTC TRBJ2-7 TRBV4-1 . TRBD2
CASSLRSGGARREETQYF TGCGCCAGCAGCTTGCGATCAGGGGGGGCTAGAAGGGAAGAGACCCAGTACTTC TRBJ2-5 TRBV5-1 . .
CASSLGLAGGPTDTQYF TGCGCCAGCAGCTTGGGACTAGCGGGAGGCCCCACAGATACGCAGTATTTT TRBJ2-3 TRBV5-1 . TRBD2
CASRRGTGVNTQYF TGTGCCAGCAGAAGAGGGACAGGGGTGAATACGCAGTATTTT TRBJ2-3 TRBV11-2 . TRBD1
CASSLGNRDIQYF TGTGCCAGCAGCTTAGGAAATCGGGACATTCAGTACTTC TRBJ2-4 TRBV7-6 . .
CASGLTDTQYF TGTGCCAGCGGACTCACAGATACGCAGTATTTT TRBJ2-3 TRBV7-3 . .
CASSYQTGGTSGANVLTF TGTGCCAGCAGCTATCAGACAGGGGGCACGTCTGGGGCCAACGTCCTGACTTTC TRBJ2-6 TRBV7-3 . TRBD1
CASSDRGRTSGSDEQFF TGTGCCAGCAGCGATCGGGGCCGGACTAGCGGGAGCGATGAGCAGTTCTTC TRBJ2-1 TRBV7-9 . TRBD2
CASSIGLGRECEQFF TGTGCCAGTAGTATAGGTTTAGGACGGGAGTGTGAGCAGTTCTTC TRBJ2-1 TRBV19 many .
CASNWGGNTDTQYF TGTGCCAGCAATTGGGGCGGTAACACAGATACGCAGTATTTT TRBJ2-3 TRBV6-5 . .
CASSSWGITERYF TGCGCCAGCAGCTCGTGGGGAATCACCGAGCGGTACTTC TRBJ2-7 TRBV5-1 . .
CASTPAHEKLFF TGTGCCAGCACCCCAGCACATGAAAAACTGTTTTTT TRBJ1-4 TRBV6-6 . .
CASSPVGSDTDTQYF TGTGCCAGCTCACCAGTAGGCAGTGACACAGATACGCAGTATTTT TRBJ2-3 TRBV18 . .
CASSFTSGSYEQYF TGTGCCAGCAGCTTTACTAGCGGGAGTTACGAGCAGTACTTC TRBJ2-7 TRBV5-4 . TRBD2
CATSRDLIGQGTYEQYF TGTGCCACCAGCAGAGATCTCATCGGACAGGGGACCTACGAGCAGTACTTC TRBJ2-7 TRBV15 many TRBD1
CASSLAGTSKQTQYF TGTGCCAGCAGCTTGGCCGGTACTTCTAAACAGACCCAGTACTTC TRBJ2-5 TRBV5-4 . .
CASTSGYEQYF TGTGCCAGCACCTCGGGCTACGAGCAGTACTTC TRBJ2-7 TRBV28 . .
CASSRSSGATYEQYF TGTGCCAGCAGCCGATCTAGCGGGGCGACCTACGAGCAGTACTTC TRBJ2-7 TRBV7-9 . TRBD2
CASSFEGLSHPQEQFF TGTGCCAGCAGCTTTGAGGGACTATCCCACCCGCAGGAGCAGTTCTTC TRBJ2-1 TRBV11-2 . TRBD2
CAWNRQGSNYGYTF TGTGCCTGGAACAGACAGGGATCTAACTATGGCTACACCTTC TRBJ1-2 TRBV30 . TRBD1
CASRPGTSGSRGYYNEQFF TGTGCCAGCAGACCCGGGACTAGCGGGAGTAGAGGGTACTACAATGAGCAGTTCTTC TRBJ2-1 TRBV7-3 . TRBD2
CASSQSDSSSGNTIYF TGCGCCAGCAGCCAAAGTGACAGCTCCTCTGGAAACACCATATATTTT TRBJ1-3 TRBV4-1 few .
CASSSGTGASGNTIYF TGTGCCAGCAGCTCCGGGACAGGGGCATCTGGAAACACCATATATTTT TRBJ1-3 TRBV7-9 . TRBD1
CASSPRGRELGTQYF TGCGCCAGCAGCCCGAGGGGGCGGGAGCTCGGGACCCAGTACTTC TRBJ2-5 TRBV4-1 few .
CASSIGDRGEWQYF TGTGCCAGTAGTATAGGTGACAGGGGAGAGTGGCAGTACTTC TRBJ2-7 TRBV19 . TRBD1
CASSLGTSGNNEQFF TGTGCCAGCAGCTTGGGGACTAGCGGGAACAATGAGCAGTTCTTC TRBJ2-1 TRBV11-2 . TRBD2
CASRRTYDMGYTF TGTGCCAGCAGGAGGACCTACGATATGGGCTACACCTTC TRBJ1-2 TRBV27 . .
CAWSVGGGTETQYF TGTGCCTGGAGTGTAGGAGGGGGTACAGAGACCCAGTACTTC TRBJ2-5 TRBV30 . .
CASSQLAGALNEQFF TGTGCCAGCAGCCAACTCGCGGGAGCTCTCAATGAGCAGTTCTTC TRBJ2-1 TRBV14 . TRBD2
CSVSRARLENDGYTF TGCAGCGTTTCGAGGGCTCGACTCGAGAATGATGGCTACACCTTC TRBJ1-2 TRBV29-1 . .
CASSPDSEGYTF TGTGCCAGCTCACCTGACTCGGAGGGCTACACCTTC TRBJ1-2 TRBV18 once .
CASSWESSSSYEQYF TGTGCCAGCAGCTGGGAGAGCTCGAGCTCCTACGAGCAGTACTTC TRBJ2-7 TRBV7-2 . .
CASSLGAWETQYF TGTGCCAGCAGCTTAGGAGCGTGGGAGACCCAGTACTTC TRBJ2-5 TRBV7-3 . .